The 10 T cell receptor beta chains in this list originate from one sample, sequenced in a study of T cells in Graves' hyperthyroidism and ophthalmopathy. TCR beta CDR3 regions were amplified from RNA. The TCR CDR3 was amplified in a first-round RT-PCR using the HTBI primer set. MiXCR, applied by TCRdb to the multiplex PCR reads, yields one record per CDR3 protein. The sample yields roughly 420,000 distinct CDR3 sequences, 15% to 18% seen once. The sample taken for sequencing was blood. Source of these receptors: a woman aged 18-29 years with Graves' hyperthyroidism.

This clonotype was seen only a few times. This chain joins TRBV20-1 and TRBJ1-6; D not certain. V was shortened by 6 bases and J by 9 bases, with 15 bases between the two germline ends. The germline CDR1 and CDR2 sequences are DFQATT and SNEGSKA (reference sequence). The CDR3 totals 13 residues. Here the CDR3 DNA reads TGCAGTGCAGGCCCTTTAATAGGTTCACCCCTCCACTTT. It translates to CSAGPLIGSPLHF.

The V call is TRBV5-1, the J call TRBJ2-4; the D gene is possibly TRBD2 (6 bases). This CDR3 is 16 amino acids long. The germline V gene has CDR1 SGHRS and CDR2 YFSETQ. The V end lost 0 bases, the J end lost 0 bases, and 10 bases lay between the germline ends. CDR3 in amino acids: CASSLDSGLAKNIQYF. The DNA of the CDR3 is TGCGCCAGCAGCTTGGATTCGGGACTAGCCAAAAACATTCAGTACTTC.

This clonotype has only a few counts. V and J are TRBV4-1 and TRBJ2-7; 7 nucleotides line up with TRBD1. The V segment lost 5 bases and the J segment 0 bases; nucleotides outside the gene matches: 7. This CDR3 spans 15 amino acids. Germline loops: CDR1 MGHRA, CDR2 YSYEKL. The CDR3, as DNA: TGCGCCAGCAGCTTTTCTCGGGACAGCTCCTACGAGCAGTACTTC. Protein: CASSFSRDSSYEQYF.

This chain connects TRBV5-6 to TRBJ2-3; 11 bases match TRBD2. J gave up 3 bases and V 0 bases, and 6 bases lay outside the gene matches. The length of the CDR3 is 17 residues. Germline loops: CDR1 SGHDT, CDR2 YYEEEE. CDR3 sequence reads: CASSLGISGGATDTQYF. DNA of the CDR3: TGTGCCAGCAGCTTGGGAATTAGCGGGGGGGCAACAGATACGCAGTATTTT. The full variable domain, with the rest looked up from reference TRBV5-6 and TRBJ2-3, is DAGVTQSPTHLIKTRGQQVTLRCSPKSGHDTVSWYQQALGQGPQFIFQYYEEEERQRGNFPDRFSGHQFPNYSSELNVNALLLGDSALYLCASSLGISGGATDTQYFGPGTRLTVL.

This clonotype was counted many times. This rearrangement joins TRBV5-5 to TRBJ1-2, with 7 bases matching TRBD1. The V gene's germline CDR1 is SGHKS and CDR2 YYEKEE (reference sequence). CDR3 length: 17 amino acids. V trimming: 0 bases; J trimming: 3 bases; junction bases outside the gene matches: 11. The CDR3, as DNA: TGTGCCAGCAGCTTGGCTCAGGGGGATCTCCGGGACTATGGCTACACCTTC. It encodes CASSLAQGDLRDYGYTF.

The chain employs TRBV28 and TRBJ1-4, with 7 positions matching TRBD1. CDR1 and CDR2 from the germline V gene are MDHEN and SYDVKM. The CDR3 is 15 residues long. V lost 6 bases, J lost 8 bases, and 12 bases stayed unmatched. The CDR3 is CASRPTGQPREKLFF. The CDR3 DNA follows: TGTGCCAGCAGACCGACAGGGCAACCCCGGGAAAAACTGTTTTTT.

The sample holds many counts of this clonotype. This CDR3 reads CASSPGLAGDIQYF. CDR3 sequence (DNA): TGTGCCAGCTCACCCGGACTAGCGGGAGACATTCAGTACTTC. V and J are TRBV18 and TRBJ2-4; TRBD2 aligns across 13 bases. J gave up 8 bases and V 3 bases, and 1 base lay outside the gene matches. The CDR3 covers 14 residues. Germline lookup yields CDR1 KGHSH and CDR2 LQKENI.

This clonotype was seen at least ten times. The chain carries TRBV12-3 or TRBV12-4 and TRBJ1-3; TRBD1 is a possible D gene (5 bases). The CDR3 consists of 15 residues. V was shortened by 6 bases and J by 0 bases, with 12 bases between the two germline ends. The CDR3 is CASRDTASSGNTIYF. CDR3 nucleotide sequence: TGTGCCAGCAGGGACACAGCTAGCTCTGGAAACACCATATATTTT.

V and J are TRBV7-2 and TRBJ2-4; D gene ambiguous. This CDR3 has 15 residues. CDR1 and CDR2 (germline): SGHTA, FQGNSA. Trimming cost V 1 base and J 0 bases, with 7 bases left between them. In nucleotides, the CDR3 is TGTGCCAGCAGCTTAGAAGGATTAGCCAAAAACATTCAGTACTTC. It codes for CASSLEGLAKNIQYF.

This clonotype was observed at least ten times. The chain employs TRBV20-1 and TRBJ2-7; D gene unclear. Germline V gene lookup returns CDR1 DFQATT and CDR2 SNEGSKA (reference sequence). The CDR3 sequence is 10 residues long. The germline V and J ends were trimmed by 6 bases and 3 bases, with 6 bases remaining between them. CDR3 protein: CSASGYEQYF. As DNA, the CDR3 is TGCAGTGCGTCTGGCTACGAGCAGTACTTC.